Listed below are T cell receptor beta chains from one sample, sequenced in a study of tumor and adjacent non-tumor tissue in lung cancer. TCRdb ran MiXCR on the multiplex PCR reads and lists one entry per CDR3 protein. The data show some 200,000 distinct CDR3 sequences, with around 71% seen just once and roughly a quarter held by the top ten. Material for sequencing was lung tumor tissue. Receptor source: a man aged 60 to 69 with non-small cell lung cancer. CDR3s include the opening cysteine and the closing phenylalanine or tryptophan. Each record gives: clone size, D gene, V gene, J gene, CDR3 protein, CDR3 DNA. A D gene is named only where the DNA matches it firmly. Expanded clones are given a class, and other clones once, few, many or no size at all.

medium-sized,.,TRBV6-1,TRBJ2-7,CASSASGKAYEQYF,TGTGCCAGCAGTGCCTCCGGGAAGGCCTACGAGCAGTACTTC
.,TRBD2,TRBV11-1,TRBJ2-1,CASNLSRLPGGNNEQFF,TGTGCCAGCAACTTATCTCGGCTACCGGGAGGCAACAATGAGCAATTCTTC
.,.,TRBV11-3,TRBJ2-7,CASSLWFSSYYEQYF,TGTGCCAGCAGCCTGTGGTTTAGCTCCTACTACGAGCAGTACTTC
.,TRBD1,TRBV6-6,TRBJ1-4,CAIRDGTGVEKLFF,TGTGCCATCAGAGATGGGACAGGGGTTGAAAAACTGTTTTTT
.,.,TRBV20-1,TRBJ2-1,CSAAPFNSYNEQFF,TGCAGTGCTGCACCCTTTAATTCCTACAATGAGCAGTTCTTC
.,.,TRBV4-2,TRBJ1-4,CASSQDLLGGVASEKLFF,TGTGCCAGTAGCCAAGATCTTCTGGGTGGAGTTGCAAGTGAAAAACTGTTTTTT
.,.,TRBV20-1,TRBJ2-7,CSASEQGYERYF,TGCAGTGCTAGTGAACAGGGTTACGAACGGTACTTC
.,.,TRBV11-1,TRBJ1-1,CASSLEAGWTEAFF,TGTGCCAGCAGTTTAGAGGCAGGGTGGACTGAAGCTTTCTTT
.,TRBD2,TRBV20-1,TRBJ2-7,CTARESSGFSEQYF,TGCACTGCTAGAGAGTCTAGCGGGTTTAGCGAGCAGTACTTC
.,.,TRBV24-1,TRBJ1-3,CATSHTGTGNTIYF,TGTGCCACCAGTCATACAGGGACTGGAAACACCATATATTTT
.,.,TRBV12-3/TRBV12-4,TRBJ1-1,CVSNYPVGATEAFF,TGTGTCAGCAACTACCCCGTGGGGGCCACCGAAGCTTTCTTT
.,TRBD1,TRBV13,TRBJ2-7,CASSVTGGSAYEQYF,TGTGCCAGCAGCGTGACAGGGGGAAGCGCCTACGAGCAGTACTTC
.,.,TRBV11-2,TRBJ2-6,CASSPFSGANVLIF,TGTGCCAGCAGTCCATTTTCTGGGGCCAACGTCCTGATTTTC
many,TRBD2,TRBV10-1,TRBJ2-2,CASRGTRGTGELFF,TGCGCCAGCAGGGGGACTAGGGGCACCGGGGAGCTGTTTTTT
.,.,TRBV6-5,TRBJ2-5,CAVSDTGTAGAQYF,TGTGCCGTTAGTGATACCGGGACCGCAGGGGCCCAGTACTTC
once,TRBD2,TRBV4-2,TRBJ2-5,CASSEGLAGYQETQYF,TGTGCCAGCAGTGAGGGCCTAGCGGGGTACCAAGAGACCCAGTACTTC
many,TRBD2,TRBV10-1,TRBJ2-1,CASSEGGGYNEQFF,TGCGCCAGCAGTGAAGGCGGGGGTTACAATGAGCAGTTCTTC
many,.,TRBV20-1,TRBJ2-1,CSAAHQGYEQFF,TGCAGTGCAGCACACCAGGGCTATGAGCAGTTCTTC
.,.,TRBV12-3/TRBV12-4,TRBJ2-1,CASSLRTGWFYNEQFF,TGTGCCAGCAGTTTGCGGACGGGATGGTTCTACAATGAGCAGTTCTTC
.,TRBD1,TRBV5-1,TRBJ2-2,CASSADRGNTGELLF,TGCGCCAGCAGCGCCGACAGGGGAAACACCGGGGAGCTGCTTTTT
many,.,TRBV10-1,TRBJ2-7,CASSDTSSSYEQYF,TGCGCCAGCAGTGACACTTCGAGCTCCTACGAGCAGTACTTC
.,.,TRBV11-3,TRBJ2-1,CVSSLAARIWDQFF,TGTGTCAGCAGCTTAGCGGCAAGGATATGGGACCAGTTCTTC
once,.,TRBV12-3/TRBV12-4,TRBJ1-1,CASSYMGTEAFF,TGTGCCAGCAGTTATATGGGAACTGAAGCTTTCTTT
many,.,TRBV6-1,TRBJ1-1,CASRPGHLNTEAFF,TGTGCCAGCAGGCCGGGACACCTGAACACTGAAGCTTTCTTT
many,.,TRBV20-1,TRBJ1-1,CSARDQGPYGAFF,TGCAGTGCTAGAGATCAGGGGCCCTACGGAGCTTTCTTT
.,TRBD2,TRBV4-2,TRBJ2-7,CASSQEGLAGAITYEQYF,TGTGCCAGCAGCCAAGAAGGGCTAGCGGGGGCGATAACCTACGAGCAGTATTTC
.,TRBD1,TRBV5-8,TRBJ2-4,CASNSRAPGQVQYF,TGTGCCAGCAACTCGAGAGCGCCGGGACAGGTTCAGTACTTC
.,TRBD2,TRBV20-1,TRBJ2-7,CSARPLTSGNYEQYF,TGCAGTGCTAGACCTCTGACTAGCGGGAACTACGAGCAGTACTTC
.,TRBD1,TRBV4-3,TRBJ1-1,CASSRLQGTGNTEAFF,TGCGCCAGCAGCCGACTACAGGGGACTGGTAACACTGAAGCTTTCTTT
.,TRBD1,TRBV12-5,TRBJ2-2,CASGPGGSVSSTGELFF,TGTGCTAGTGGCCCAGGGGGTAGCGTGAGTAGCACCGGGGAGCTGTTTTTT
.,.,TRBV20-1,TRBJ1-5,CSARVRVDQPQHF,TGCAGTGCTAGAGTACGGGTGGACCAGCCCCAGCATTTT
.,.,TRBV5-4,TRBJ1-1,CASTRDGYTETFF,TGTGCCAGCACCCGCGATGGCTACACTGAAACTTTCTTT
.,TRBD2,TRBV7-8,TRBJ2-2,CASSPRAGEWGGELFF,TGTGCCAGCAGCCCTAGAGCGGGAGAATGGGGCGGGGAGCTGTTTTTT
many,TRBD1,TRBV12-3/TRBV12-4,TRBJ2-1,CASSFSGQGYSYNEQFF,TGTGCCAGCAGTTTCTCCGGACAGGGATACTCCTACAATGAGCAGTTCTTC
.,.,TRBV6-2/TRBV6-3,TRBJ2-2,CANIRQTPANTGELFF,TGTGCCAACATCCGACAGACTCCAGCGAACACCGGGGAGCTGTTTTTT
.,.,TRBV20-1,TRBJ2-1,CSATLGSSGISVNEQFF,TGCAGTGCTACCCTGGGTAGCAGTGGGATTAGCGTCAATGAGCAGTTCTTC
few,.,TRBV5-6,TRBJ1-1,CASSLVVAPTEAFF,TGTGCCAGCAGCTTGGTGGTAGCACCCACTGAAGCTTTCTTT
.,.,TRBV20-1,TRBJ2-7,CSALDYQTYEQYF,TGCAGTGCGTTGGACTATCAAACCTACGAGCAGTACTTC
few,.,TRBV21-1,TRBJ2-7,CASSNKGTYEQYF,TGTGCCAGCAGCAATAAGGGGACCTACGAGCAGTACTTC
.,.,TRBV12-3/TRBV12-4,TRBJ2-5,CASSVSEKETQYF,TGTGCCAGTAGTGTGTCGGAGAAAGAGACCCAGTACTTC